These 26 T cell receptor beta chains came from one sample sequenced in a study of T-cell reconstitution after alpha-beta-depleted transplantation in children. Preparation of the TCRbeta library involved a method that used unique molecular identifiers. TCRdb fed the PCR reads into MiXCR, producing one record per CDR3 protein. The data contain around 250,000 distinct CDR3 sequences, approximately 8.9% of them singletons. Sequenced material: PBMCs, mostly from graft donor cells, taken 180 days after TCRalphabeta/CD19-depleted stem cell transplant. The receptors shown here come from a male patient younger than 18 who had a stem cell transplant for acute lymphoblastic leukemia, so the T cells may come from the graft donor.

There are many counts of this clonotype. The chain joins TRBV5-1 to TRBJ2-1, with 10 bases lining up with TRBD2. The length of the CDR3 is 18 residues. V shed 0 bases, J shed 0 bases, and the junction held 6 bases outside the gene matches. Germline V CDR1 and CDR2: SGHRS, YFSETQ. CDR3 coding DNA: TGCGCCAGCAGCTTGGTTAGCGGGGGGCCCCCCTCCTACAATGAGCAGTTCTTC. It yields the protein CASSLVSGGPPSYNEQFF.

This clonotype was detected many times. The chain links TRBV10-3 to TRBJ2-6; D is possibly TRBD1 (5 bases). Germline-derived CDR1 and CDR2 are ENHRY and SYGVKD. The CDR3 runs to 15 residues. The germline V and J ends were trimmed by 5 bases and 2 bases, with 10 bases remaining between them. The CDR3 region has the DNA TGTGCCATCAGTAATCAGGGTACTGGGGCCAACGTCCTGACTTTC. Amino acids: CAISNQGTGANVLTF.

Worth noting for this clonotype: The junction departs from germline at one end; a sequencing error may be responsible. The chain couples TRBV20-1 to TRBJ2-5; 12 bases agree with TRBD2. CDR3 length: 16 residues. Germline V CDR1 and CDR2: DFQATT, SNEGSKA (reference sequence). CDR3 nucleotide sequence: TGCTGTGCTAGAGTCCTAGCGGGGGGGTACCAAGAGACCCAGTACTTC. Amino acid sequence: CCARVLAGGYQETQYF.

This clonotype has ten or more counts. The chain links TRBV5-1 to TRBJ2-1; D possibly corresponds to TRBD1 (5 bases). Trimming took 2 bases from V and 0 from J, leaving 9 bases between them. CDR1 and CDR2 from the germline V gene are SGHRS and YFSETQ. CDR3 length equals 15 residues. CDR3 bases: TGCGCCAGCAGCTTAGGGGCGAGCTCCTACAATGAGCAGTTCTTC. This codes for CASSLGASSYNEQFF.

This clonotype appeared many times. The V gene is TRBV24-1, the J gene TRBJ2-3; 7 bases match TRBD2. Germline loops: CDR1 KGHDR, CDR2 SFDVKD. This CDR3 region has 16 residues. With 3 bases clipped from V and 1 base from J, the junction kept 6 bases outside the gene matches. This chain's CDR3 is CATSDPSGIGTDTQYF. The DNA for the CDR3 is TGTGCCACCAGTGATCCGAGCGGGATAGGCACAGATACGCAGTATTTT.

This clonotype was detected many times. The CDR3 DNA reads TGTGCCAGCAGCTACACTAGCGGAGCCACAGATACGCAGTATTTT. Its translation: CASSYTSGATDTQYF. The chain employs TRBV12-3 or TRBV12-4 and TRBJ2-3; TRBD2 matches 8 bases. The CDR3 sequence is 15 residues long. V gave up 6 bases and J gave up 2 bases; unmatched junction bases: 7.

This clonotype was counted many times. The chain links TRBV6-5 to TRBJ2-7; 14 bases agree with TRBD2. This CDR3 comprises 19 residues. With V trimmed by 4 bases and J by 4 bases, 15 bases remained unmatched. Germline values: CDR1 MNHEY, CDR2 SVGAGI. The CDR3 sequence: CASSFRLAGGPSPPYEQYF. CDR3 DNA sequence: TGTGCCAGCAGTTTCCGACTAGCGGGAGGGCCTTCACCCCCTTACGAGCAGTACTTC.

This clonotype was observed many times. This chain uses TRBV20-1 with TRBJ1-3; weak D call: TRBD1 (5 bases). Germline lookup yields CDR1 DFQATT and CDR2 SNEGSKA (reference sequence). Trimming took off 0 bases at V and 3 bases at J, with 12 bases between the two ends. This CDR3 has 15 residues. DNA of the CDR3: TGCAGTGCTAGAGATTGGGGGGATAGTGGAAACACCATATATTTT. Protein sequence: CSARDWGDSGNTIYF.

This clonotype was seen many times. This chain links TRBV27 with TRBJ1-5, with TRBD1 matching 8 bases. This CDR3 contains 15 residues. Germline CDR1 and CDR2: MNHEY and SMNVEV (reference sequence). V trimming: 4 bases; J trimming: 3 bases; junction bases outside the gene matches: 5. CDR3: CASSSGQGPNQPQHF. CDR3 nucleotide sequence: TGTGCCAGCAGTTCAGGACAGGGCCCCAATCAGCCCCAGCATTTT.

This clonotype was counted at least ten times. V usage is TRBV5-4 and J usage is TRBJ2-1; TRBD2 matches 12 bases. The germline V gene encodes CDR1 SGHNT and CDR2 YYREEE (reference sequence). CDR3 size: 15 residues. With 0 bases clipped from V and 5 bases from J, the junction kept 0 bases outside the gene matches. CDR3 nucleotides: TGTGCCAGCAGCTTGGGACTAGCGGGGGACAATGAGCAGTTCTTC. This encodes CASSLGLAGDNEQFF.

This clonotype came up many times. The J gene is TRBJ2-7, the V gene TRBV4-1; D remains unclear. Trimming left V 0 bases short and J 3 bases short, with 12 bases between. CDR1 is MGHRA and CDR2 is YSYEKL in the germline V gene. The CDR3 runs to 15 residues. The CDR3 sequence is CASSQDGGEFYEQYF. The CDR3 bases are TGCGCCAGCAGCCAAGATGGCGGAGAATTCTACGAGCAGTACTTC.

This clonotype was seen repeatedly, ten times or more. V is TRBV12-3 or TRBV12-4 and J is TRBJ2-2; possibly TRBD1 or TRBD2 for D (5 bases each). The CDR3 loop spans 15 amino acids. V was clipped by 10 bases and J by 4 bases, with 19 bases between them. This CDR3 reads CANSLRDEGTGELFF. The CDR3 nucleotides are TGTGCCAACTCACTCAGGGATGAGGGCACCGGGGAGCTGTTTTTT.

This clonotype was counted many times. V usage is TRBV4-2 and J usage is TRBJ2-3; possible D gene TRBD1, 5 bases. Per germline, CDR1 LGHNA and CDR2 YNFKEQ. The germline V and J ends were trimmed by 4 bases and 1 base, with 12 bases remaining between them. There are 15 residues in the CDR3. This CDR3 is CASSPADTRTDTQYF. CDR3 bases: TGTGCCAGCAGCCCTGCGGACACCCGCACAGATACGCAGTATTTT.

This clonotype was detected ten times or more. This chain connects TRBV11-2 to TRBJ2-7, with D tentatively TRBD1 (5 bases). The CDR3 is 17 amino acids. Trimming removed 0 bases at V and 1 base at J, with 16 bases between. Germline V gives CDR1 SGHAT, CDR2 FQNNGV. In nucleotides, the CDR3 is TGTGCCAGCAGCTTAGATCCTTTACCTAGGGGTTCCTACGAGCAGTACTTC. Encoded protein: CASSLDPLPRGSYEQYF.

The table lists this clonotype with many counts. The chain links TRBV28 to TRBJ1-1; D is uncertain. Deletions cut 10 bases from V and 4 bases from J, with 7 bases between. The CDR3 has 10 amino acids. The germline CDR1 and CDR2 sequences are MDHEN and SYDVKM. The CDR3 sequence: CATGRTEAFF. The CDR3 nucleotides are TGTGCCACCGGACGCACTGAAGCTTTCTTT.

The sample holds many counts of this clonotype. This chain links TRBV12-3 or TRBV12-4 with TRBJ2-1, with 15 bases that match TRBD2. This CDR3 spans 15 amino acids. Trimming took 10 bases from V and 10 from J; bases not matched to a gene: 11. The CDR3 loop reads CANGGLAGGPGEQFF. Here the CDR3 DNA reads TGTGCCAACGGCGGACTAGCGGGAGGGCCGGGGGAGCAGTTCTTC.

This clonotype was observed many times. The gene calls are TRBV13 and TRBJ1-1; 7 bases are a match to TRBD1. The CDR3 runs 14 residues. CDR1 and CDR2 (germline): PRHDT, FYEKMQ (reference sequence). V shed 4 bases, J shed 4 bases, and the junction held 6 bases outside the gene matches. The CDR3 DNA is TGTGCCAGCAGCTCCGCGACAGGGCCCACTGAAGCTTTCTTT. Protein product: CASSSATGPTEAFF.

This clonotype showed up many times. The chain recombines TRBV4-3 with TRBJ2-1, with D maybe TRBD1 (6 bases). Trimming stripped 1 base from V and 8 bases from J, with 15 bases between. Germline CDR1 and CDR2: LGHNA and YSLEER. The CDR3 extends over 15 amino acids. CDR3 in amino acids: CASSQGGRGSDEQFF. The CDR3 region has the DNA TGCGCCAGCAGCCAAGGTGGCAGGGGTTCGGATGAGCAGTTCTTC.

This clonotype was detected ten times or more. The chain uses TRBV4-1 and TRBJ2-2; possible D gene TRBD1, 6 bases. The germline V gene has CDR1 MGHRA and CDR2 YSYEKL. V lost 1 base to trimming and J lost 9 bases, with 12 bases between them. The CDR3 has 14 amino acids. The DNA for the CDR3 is TGCGCCAGCAGCCAAGTCGGACAGTTAAGGGAGCTGTTTTTT. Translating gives CASSQVGQLRELFF.

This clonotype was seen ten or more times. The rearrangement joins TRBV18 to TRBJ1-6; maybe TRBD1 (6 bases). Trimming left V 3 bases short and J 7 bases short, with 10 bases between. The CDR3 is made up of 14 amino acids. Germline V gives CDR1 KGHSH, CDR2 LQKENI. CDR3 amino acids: CASSPTGRNSPLHF. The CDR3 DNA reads TGTGCCAGCTCACCTACAGGGCGCAATTCACCCCTCCACTTT.

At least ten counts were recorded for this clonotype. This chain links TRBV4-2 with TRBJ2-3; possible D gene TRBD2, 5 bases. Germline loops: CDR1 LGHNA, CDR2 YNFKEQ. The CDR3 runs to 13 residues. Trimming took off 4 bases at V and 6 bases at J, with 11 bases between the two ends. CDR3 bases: TGTGCCAGCAGCCCGCCCGGGGAGGATACGCAGTATTTT. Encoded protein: CASSPPGEDTQYF.

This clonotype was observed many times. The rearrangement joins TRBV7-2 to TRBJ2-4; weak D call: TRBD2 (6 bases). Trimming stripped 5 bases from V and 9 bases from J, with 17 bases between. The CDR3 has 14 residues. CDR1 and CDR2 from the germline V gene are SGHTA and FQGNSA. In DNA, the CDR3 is TGTGCCAGCAGCCTCGGGAGTAGCGAGGGCATTCAGTACTTC. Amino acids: CASSLGSSEGIQYF. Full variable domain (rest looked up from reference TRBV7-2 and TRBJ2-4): GAGVSQSPSNKVTEKGKDVELRCDPISGHTALYWYRQSLGQGLEFLIYFQGNSAPDKSGLPSDRFSAERTGGSVSTLTIQRTQQEDSAVYLCASSLGSSEGIQYFGAGTRLSVL.

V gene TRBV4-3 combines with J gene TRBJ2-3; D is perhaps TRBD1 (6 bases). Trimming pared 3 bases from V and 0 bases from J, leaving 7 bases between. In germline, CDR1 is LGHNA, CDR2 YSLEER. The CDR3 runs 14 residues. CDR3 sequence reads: CASSQTGSTDTQYF. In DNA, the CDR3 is TGCGCCAGCAGCCAGACAGGCAGCACAGATACGCAGTATTTT.

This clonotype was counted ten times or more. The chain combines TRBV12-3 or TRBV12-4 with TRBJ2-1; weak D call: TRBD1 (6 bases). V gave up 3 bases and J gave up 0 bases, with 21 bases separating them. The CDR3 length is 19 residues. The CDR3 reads CASSLGHLVPVSSYNEQFF. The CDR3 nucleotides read TGTGCCAGCAGTTTGGGACACCTAGTACCAGTAAGCTCCTACAATGAGCAGTTCTTC.

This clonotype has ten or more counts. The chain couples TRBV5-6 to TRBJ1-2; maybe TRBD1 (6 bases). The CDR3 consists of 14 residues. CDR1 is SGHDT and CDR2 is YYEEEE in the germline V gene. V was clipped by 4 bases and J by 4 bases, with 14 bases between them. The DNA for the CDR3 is TGTGCCAGCAGCCCTGAACAGGGAGCCTATGGCTACACCTTC. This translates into CASSPEQGAYGYTF. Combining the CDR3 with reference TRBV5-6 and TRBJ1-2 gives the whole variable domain DAGVTQSPTHLIKTRGQQVTLRCSPKSGHDTVSWYQQALGQGPQFIFQYYEEEERQRGNFPDRFSGHQFPNYSSELNVNALLLGDSALYLCASSPEQGAYGYTFGSGTRLTVV.

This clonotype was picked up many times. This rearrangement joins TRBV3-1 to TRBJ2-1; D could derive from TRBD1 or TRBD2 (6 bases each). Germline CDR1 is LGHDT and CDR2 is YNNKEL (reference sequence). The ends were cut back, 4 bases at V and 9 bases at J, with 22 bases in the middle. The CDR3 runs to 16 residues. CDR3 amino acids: CASSPTQRGGTIEQFF. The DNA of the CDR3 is TGTGCCAGCAGCCCGACACAGCGTGGGGGGACAATTGAGCAGTTCTTC.